This T cell receptor (beta chain) stems from a study of shared clonotypes between healthy human individuals. Clones were sequenced by immunoSEQ multiplex PCR, and TCRdb holds only the in-frame ones, with some missing. The sample records a few hundred thousand clones, around 77% being singletons. All donors were healthy HIV-negative adults lacking recent acute infections or vaccinations. Per germline, CDR1 SEHNR and CDR2 FQNEAQ (reference sequence). Losses at the gene ends were 3 bases for V and 5 bases for J; bases not matched to a gene: 7. This CDR3 has 16 residues. V gene TRBV7-9 combines with J gene TRBJ1-4; 9 bases fit TRBD1. The sample comprised PBMCs. The receptor comes from a woman aged 40-49 years in good health. Some clones in this sample may be carry-over from other donors' samples. The CDR3 DNA reads TGTGCCAGCAGCTTCCCCACCGGGACAGGGAATGAAAAACTGTTTTTT. Translation: CASSFPTGTGNEKLFF.